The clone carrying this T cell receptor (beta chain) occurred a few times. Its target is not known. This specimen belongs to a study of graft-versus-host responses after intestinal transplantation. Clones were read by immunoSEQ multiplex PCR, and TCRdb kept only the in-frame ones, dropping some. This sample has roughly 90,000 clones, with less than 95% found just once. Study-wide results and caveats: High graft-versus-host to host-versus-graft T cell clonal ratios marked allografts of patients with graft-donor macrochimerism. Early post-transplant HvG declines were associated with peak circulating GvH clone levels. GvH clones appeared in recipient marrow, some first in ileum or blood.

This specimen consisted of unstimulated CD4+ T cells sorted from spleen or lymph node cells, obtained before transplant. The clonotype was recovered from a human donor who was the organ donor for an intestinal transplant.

The CDR3 DNA follows: TGTGCCAGCACCCTGAGACAGGGACTCGGCTACGAGCAGTACTTC. It translates to CASTLRQGLGYEQYF. V and J are TRBV27 and TRBJ2-7; D is perhaps TRBD1 (7 bases). CDR1 is MNHEY and CDR2 is SMNVEV in the germline V gene (reference sequence). The CDR3 runs to 15 residues. The V gene lost 7 bases and the J gene lost 3 bases, with 19 bases spanning the gap.